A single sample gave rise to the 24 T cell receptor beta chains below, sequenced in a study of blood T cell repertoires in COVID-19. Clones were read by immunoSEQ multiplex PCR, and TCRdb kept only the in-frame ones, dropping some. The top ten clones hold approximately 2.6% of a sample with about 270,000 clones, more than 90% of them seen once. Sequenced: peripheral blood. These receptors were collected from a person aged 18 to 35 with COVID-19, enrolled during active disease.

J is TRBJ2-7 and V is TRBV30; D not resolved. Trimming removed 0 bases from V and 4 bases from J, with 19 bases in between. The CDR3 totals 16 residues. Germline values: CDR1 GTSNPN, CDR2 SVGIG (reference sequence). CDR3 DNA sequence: TGTGCCTGGAGTGTGCGAGGCAGCCTACTGCCATACGAGCAGTACTTC. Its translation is CAWSVRGSLLPYEQYF. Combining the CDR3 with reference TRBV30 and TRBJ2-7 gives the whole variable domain SQTIHQWPATLVQPVGSPLSLECTVEGTSNPNLYWYRQAAGRGLQLLFYSVGIGQISSEVPQNLSASRPQDRQFILSSKKLLLSDSGFYLCAWSVRGSLLPYEQYFGPGTRLTVT.

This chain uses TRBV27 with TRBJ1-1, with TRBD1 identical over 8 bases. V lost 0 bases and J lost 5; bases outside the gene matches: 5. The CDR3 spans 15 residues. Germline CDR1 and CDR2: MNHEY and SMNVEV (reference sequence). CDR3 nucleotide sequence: TGTGCCAGCAGTTTATCGCAGGGGGCGAAGACTGAAGCTTTCTTT. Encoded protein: CASSLSQGAKTEAFF.

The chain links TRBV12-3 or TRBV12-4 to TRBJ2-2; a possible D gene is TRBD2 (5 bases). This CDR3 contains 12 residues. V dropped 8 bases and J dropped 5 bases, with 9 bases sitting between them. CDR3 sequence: CASGGWTGELFF. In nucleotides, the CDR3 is TGTGCCAGCGGCGGGTGGACCGGGGAGCTGTTTTTT.

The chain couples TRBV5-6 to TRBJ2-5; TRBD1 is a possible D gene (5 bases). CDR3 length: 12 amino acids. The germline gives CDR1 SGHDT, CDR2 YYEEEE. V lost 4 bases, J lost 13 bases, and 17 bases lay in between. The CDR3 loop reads CASSLAGHPRYF. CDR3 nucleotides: TGTGCCAGCAGCCTCGCAGGACACCCCCGGTACTTC.

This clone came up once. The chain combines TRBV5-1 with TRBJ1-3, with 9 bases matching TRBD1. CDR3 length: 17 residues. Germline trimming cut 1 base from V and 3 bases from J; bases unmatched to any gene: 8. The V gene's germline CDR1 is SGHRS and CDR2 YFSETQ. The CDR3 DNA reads TGCGCCAGCAGCTTGCGGGGACAGGGTGGGATTGGAAACACCATATATTTT. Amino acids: CASSLRGQGGIGNTIYF.

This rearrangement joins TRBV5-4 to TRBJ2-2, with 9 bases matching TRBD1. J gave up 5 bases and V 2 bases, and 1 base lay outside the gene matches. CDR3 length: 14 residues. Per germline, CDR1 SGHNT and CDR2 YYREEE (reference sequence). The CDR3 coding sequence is TGTGCCAGCAGCTTCGACAGGGGGACCGGGGAGCTGTTTTTT. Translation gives CASSFDRGTGELFF.

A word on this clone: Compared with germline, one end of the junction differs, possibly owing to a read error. The CDR3 DNA is TGTGCCAGCAGCCGTGGGACTAGCGGGAGGGGCTCCCACGAGCAGTACTTC. This gives the protein CASSRGTSGRGSHEQYF. V is TRBV3-1 (or the pseudogene TRBV3-2) and J is TRBJ2-7; TRBD2 matches 16 bases. CDR1 is LGHDT and CDR2 is YNNKEL in the germline V gene (reference sequence). CDR3 length: 17 residues.

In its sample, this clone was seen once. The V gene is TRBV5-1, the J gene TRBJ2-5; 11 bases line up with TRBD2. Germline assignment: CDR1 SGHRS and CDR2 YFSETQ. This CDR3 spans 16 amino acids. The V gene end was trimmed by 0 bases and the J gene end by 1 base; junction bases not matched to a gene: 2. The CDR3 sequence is CASSLGLAGSQETQYF. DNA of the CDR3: TGCGCCAGCAGCTTGGGACTAGCGGGAAGCCAAGAGACCCAGTACTTC. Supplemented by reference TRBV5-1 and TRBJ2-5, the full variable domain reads KAGVTQTPRYLIKTRGQQVTLSCSPISGHRSVSWYQQTPGQGLQFLFEYFSETQRNKGNFPGRFSGRQFSNSRSEMNVSTLELGDSALYLCASSLGLAGSQETQYFGPGTRLLVL.

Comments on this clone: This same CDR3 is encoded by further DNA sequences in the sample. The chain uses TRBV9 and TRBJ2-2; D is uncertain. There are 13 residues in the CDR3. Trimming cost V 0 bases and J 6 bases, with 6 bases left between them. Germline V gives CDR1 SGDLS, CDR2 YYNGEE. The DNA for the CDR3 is TGTGCCAGCAGCGTAGTGAGCGCCGGGGAGCTGTTTTTT. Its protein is CASSVVSAGELFF.

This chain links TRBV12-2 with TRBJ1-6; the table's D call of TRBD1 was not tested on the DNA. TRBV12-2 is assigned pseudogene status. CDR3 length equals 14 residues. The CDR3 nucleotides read TGTGCAAGTCGCTTATGGGCCAGGGTTCCACCCCTCCACTTT. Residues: CASRLWARVPPLHF.

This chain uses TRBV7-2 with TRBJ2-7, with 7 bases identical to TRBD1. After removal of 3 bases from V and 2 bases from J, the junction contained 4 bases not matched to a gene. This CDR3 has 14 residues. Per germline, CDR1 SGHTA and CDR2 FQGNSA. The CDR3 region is CASSFGTATYEQYF. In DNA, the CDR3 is TGTGCCAGCAGCTTCGGGACAGCTACCTACGAGCAGTACTTC.

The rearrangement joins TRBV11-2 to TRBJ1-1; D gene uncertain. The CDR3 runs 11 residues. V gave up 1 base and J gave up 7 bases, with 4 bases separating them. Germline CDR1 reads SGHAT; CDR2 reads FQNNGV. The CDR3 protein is CASSLGSEAFF. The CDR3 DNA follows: TGTGCCAGCAGCTTAGGTAGTGAAGCTTTCTTT.

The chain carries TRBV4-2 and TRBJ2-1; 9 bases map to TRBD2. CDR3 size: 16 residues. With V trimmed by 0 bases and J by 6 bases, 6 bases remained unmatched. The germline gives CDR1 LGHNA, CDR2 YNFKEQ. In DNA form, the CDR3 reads TGTGCCAGCAGCCAAGATAGCGGGAGAGGTCCCAATGAGCAGTTCTTC. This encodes CASSQDSGRGPNEQFF.

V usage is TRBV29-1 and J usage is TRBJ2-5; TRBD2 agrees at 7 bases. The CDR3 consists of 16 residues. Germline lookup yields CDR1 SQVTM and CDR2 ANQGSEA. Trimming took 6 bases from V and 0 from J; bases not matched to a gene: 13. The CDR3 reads CSVTTLSGAYQETQYF. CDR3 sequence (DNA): TGCAGCGTGACAACTTTAAGCGGGGCGTACCAAGAGACCCAGTACTTC.

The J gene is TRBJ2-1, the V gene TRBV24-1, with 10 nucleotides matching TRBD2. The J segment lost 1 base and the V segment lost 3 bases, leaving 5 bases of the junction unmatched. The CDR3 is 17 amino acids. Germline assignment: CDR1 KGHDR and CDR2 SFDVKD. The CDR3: CATSDAQTSGSYNEQFF. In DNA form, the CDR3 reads TGTGCCACCAGTGATGCACAGACTAGCGGGTCCTACAATGAGCAGTTCTTC.

The CDR3 spells CASSSASGGNTIYF. The CDR3 nucleotides are TGTGCCAGTAGTTCAGCCTCAGGTGGAAACACCATATATTTT. V usage is TRBV19 and J usage is TRBJ1-3; D gene unclear. CDR3 size: 14 residues. Trimming pared 5 bases from V and 3 bases from J, leaving 11 bases between. Germline V CDR1 and CDR2: LNHDA, SQIVND (reference sequence). Full variable domain (outside the CDR3, taken from reference TRBV19 and TRBJ1-3): DGGITQSPKYLFRKEGQNVTLSCEQNLNHDAMYWYRQDPGQGLRLIYYSQIVNDFQKGDIAEGYSVSREKKESFPLTVTSAQKNPTAFYLCASSSASGGNTIYFGEGSWLTVV.

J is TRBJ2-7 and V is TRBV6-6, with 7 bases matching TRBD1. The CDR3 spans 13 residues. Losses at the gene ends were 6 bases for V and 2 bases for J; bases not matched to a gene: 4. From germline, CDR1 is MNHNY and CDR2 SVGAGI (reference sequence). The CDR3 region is CASREQGTYEQYF. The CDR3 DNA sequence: TGTGCCAGCAGGGAACAGGGGACCTACGAGCAGTACTTC.

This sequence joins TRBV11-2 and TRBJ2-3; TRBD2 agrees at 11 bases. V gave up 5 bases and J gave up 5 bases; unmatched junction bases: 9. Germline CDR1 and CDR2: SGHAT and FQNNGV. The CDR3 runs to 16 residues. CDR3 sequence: CASSNVAGGRVDTQYF. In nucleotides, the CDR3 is TGTGCCAGCAGCAACGTAGCGGGAGGGCGGGTAGATACGCAGTATTTT.

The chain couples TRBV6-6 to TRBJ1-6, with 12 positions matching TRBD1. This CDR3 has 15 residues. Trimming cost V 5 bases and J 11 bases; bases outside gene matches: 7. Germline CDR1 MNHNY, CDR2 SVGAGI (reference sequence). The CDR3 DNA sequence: TGTGCCAGCAGTCCCCGGGACAGGGGGCCAACACCCCTCCACTTT. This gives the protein CASSPRDRGPTPLHF.

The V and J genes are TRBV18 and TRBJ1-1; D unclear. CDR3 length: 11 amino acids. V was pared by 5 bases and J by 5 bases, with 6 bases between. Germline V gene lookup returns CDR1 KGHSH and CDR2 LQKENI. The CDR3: CASSTGTEAFF. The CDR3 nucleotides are TGTGCCAGCTCAACGGGGACTGAAGCTTTCTTT.

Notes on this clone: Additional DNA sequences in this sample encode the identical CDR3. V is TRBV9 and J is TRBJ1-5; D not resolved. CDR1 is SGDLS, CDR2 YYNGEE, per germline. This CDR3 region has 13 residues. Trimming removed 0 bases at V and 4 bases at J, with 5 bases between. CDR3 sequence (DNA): TGTGCCAGCAGCGTAGGTGCGAATCAGCCCCAGCATTTT. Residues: CASSVGANQPQHF.

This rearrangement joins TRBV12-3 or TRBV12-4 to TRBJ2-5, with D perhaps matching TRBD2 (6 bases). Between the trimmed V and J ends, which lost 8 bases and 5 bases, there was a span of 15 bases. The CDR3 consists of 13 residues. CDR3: CASGRDGGETQYF. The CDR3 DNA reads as TGTGCCAGCGGGCGGGACGGAGGGGAGACCCAGTACTTC.

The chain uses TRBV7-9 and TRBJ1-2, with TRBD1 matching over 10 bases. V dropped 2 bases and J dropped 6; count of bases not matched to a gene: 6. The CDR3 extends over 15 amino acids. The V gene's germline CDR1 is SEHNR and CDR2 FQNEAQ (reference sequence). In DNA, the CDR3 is TGTGCCAGCAGCTTATCGACAGGGGGCGGAGATGGCTACACCTTC. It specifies CASSLSTGGGDGYTF.

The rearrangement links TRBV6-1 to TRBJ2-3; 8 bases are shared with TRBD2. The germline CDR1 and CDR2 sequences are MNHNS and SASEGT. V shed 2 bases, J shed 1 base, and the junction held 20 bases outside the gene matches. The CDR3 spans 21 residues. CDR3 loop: CASSEHVSGREGWLGTDTQYF. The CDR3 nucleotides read TGTGCCAGCAGTGAACATGTCAGCGGGAGAGAAGGTTGGCTAGGCACAGATACGCAGTATTTT.